Listed here are 26 T cell receptor beta chains from one sample, sequenced in a study of OX40 agonist ivuxolimab in advanced cancers. The library was made by the immunoSEQ multiplex PCR assay. TCRdb obtained this table from immuneACCESS and retained in-frame rearrangements with V and J assigned. These tables miss some clones; where compared with another copy, unresolved V genes account for less than half of the shortfall, and the remainder is unexplained. Present in this sample are roughly 100,000 clones, approximately 87% of which were seen just once. The ten largest clones take up around 5.2% of the sample. The sample here was CD4+ or CD8+ T cells sorted from blood, taken in a trial of the OX40 agonist ivuxolimab. These receptor sequences come from an adult with an advanced solid tumor such as melanoma, head and neck, liver or kidney cancer.

Concerning this clone itself: The junction departs from germline at one end; a sequencing error may be responsible. V usage is TRBV7-8 and J usage is TRBJ2-5; D perhaps matches TRBD2 (6 bases). Germline V gene sequence: CDR1 SGHVS, CDR2 FQNEAQ. The CDR3 has 16 residues. The CDR3 protein is CASRLAPRQRGETQYF. The DNA for the CDR3 is TGTGCCAGCAGATTAGCCCCCAGGCAACGGGGGGAGACCCAGTACTTC.

The V call is TRBV5-1, the J call TRBJ1-1; D is unclear. Germline V gene lookup returns CDR1 SGHRS and CDR2 YFSETQ. Trimming took off 0 bases at V and 0 bases at J, with 6 bases between the two ends. The CDR3 totals 14 residues. CDR3: CASSLVQMNTEAFF. In DNA form, the CDR3 reads TGCGCCAGCAGCTTGGTACAGATGAACACTGAAGCTTTCTTT.

There are a few counts of this clone. V and J are TRBV5-1 and TRBJ2-1; 15 positions agree with TRBD2. Germline V CDR1 and CDR2: SGHRS, YFSETQ. This CDR3 spans 16 amino acids. Trimming took 4 bases from V and 7 from J; bases not matched to a gene: 6. This CDR3 is CASSDPGTSGRNEQFF. The CDR3 DNA follows: TGCGCCAGCAGCGATCCCGGGACTAGCGGGAGGAATGAGCAGTTCTTC.

This clone was observed a few times. The chain is built from TRBV2 and TRBJ1-5; D is undetermined. Germline V lookup: CDR1 SNHLY, CDR2 FYNNEI. This CDR3 has 12 amino acids. V was shortened by 6 bases and J by 1 base, with 4 bases between the two germline ends. CDR3 region: CASSRSNQPQHF. For the CDR3, the DNA is TGTGCCAGCAGCCGGAGCAATCAGCCCCAGCATTTT. Supplemented by reference TRBV2 and TRBJ1-5, the full variable domain reads EPEVTQTPSHQVTQMGQEVILRCVPISNHLYFYWYRQILGQKVEFLVSFYNNEISEKSEIFDDQFSVERPDGSNFTLKIRSTKLEDSAMYFCASSRSNQPQHFGDGTRLSIL.

The chain carries TRBV2 and TRBJ2-6; D is uncertain. This CDR3 is built from 15 residues. Germline V gives CDR1 SNHLY, CDR2 FYNNEI. Trimming removed 5 bases at V and 2 bases at J, with 10 bases between. The CDR3: CASSSGNAGANVLTF. The CDR3 bases are TGTGCCAGCAGTTCGGGTAACGCTGGGGCCAACGTCCTGACTTTC. Using reference TRBV2 and TRBJ2-6 for the parts outside the CDR3, the full variable domain is EPEVTQTPSHQVTQMGQEVILRCVPISNHLYFYWYRQILGQKVEFLVSFYNNEISEKSEIFDDQFSVERPDGSNFTLKIRSTKLEDSAMYFCASSSGNAGANVLTFGAGSRLTVL.

The V and J genes are TRBV29-1 and TRBJ2-2, with a possible D match to TRBD2 (5 bases). From germline, CDR1 is SQVTM and CDR2 ANQGSEA. This CDR3 contains 14 residues. Trimming removed 6 bases at V and 1 base at J, with 12 bases between. The CDR3 region is CSVWTGMNTGELFF. In DNA form, the CDR3 reads TGCAGCGTGTGGACGGGGATGAACACCGGGGAGCTGTTTTTT.

DNA of the CDR3: TGCAGCGTTGAAGTAAGAACCCAACCTGGGTATGGCTACACCTTC. It yields the protein CSVEVRTQPGYGYTF. The rearrangement links TRBV29-1 to TRBJ1-2, with D uncertain. The length of the CDR3 is 15 residues. Trimming took off 1 base at V and 5 bases at J, with 17 bases between the two ends. Germline values: CDR1 SQVTM, CDR2 ANQGSEA.

This chain connects TRBV28 to TRBJ1-5, with 8 bases identical to TRBD1. V shed 5 bases, J shed 6 bases, and the junction held 6 bases outside the gene matches. Germline lookup yields CDR1 MDHEN and CDR2 SYDVKM. The CDR3 totals 14 residues. CDR3 in DNA: TGTGCCAGCAGTCCCAGACAGGGGACTCAGCCCCAGCATTTT. Its translation is CASSPRQGTQPQHF.

The rearrangement links TRBV4-1 to TRBJ2-5; 10 nucleotides match TRBD2. Unmatched junction bases numbered 14, after V lost 0 bases and J lost 7 bases. The CDR3 has 18 amino acids. The germline gives CDR1 MGHRA, CDR2 YSYEKL. CDR3 amino acids: CASSQDLIAGGPWGTQYF. The CDR3 DNA follows: TGCGCCAGCAGCCAAGATCTAATAGCGGGGGGACCCTGGGGGACCCAGTACTTC.

V is TRBV5-1 and J is TRBJ2-2, with unresolved D. Germline CDR1 SGHRS, CDR2 YFSETQ. The CDR3 totals 15 residues. V lost 1 base to trimming and J lost 4 bases, with 11 bases between them. CDR3 sequence: CASSLLPGGTGELFF. CDR3 nucleotides: TGCGCCAGCAGCTTGCTGCCCGGTGGCACCGGGGAGCTGTTTTTT.

This clone was found once. CDR3 nucleotides: TGTGCCAGCAGCCCCCAGCGGGGGCGCACAGATACGCAGTATTTT. Its translation: CASSPQRGRTDTQYF. This chain joins TRBV14 and TRBJ2-3; 8 bases are a match to TRBD2. The CDR3 runs 15 residues. V dropped 4 bases and J dropped 1; count of bases not matched to a gene: 4. Germline CDR1 is SGHDN and CDR2 is FVKESK.

The V gene is TRBV6-1, the J gene TRBJ1-2; 8 bases match TRBD1. With 10 bases clipped from V and 4 bases from J, the junction kept 8 bases outside the gene matches. Germline V gives CDR1 MNHNS, CDR2 SASEGT. The CDR3 consists of 13 residues. The CDR3 coding sequence is TGTGCCATCACACCGACAGGGGCCTATGGCTACACCTTC. As protein: CAITPTGAYGYTF.

The chain is built from TRBV7-8 and TRBJ1-2; 10 bases are shared with TRBD1. Germline assignment: CDR1 SGHVS and CDR2 FQNEAQ. V lost 5 bases, J lost 4 bases, and 4 bases stayed unmatched. The CDR3 totals 14 residues. The CDR3 sequence: CASSPGQGIYGYTF. DNA of the CDR3: TGTGCCAGCAGCCCGGGACAGGGGATCTATGGCTACACCTTC.

This clone has just one count. The genes are TRBV5-6 and TRBJ1-2, with TRBD1 matching over 7 bases. The CDR3 is made up of 14 amino acids. V lost 3 bases, J lost 2 bases, and 4 bases stayed unmatched. Per germline, CDR1 SGHDT and CDR2 YYEEEE. Written as DNA, the CDR3 is TGTGCCAGCAGCTCGGGGACAGTCAACTATGGCTACACCTTC. Encoded protein: CASSSGTVNYGYTF. The entire variable domain, with the rest obtained from reference TRBV5-6 and TRBJ1-2, is as follows: DAGVTQSPTHLIKTRGQQVTLRCSPKSGHDTVSWYQQALGQGPQFIFQYYEEEERQRGNFPDRFSGHQFPNYSSELNVNALLLGDSALYLCASSSGTVNYGYTFGSGTRLTVV.

In this sample, this clone turned up once. This chain uses TRBV6-6 with TRBJ1-2; D might be TRBD1 (5 bases). This CDR3 spans 13 amino acids. V lost 5 bases and J 5 bases, leaving 12 bases between the germline ends. Per germline, CDR1 MNHNY and CDR2 SVGAGI (reference sequence). This chain's CDR3 is CASSQQVLYGYTF. In DNA form, the CDR3 reads TGTGCCAGCAGTCAACAGGTCCTTTATGGCTACACCTTC.

This sequence joins TRBV9 and TRBJ2-3; D is ambiguous. The CDR3 loop spans 12 amino acids. CDR1 is SGDLS, CDR2 YYNGEE, per germline. V shed 7 bases and J shed 2 bases, with 8 bases lying between them. The CDR3 DNA is TGTGCCAGCTCCAAGTACACAGATACGCAGTATTTT. This codes for CASSKYTDTQYF.

V and J are TRBV5-1 and TRBJ2-1; D remains ambiguous. The germline V gene encodes CDR1 SGHRS and CDR2 YFSETQ. The CDR3 is 14 amino acids. The ends were cut back, 2 bases at V and 3 bases at J, with 9 bases in the middle. The CDR3 region is CASSLDSDYNEQFF. In DNA form, the CDR3 reads TGCGCCAGCAGCTTAGACTCGGACTACAATGAGCAGTTCTTC.

Concerning this clone itself: Other nucleotide sequences in the sample specify the same CDR3. V is TRBV18 and J is TRBJ2-3, with D hard to call. The CDR3 has 12 residues. Germline CDR1 KGHSH, CDR2 LQKENI. The ends were cut back, 4 bases at V and 3 bases at J, with 5 bases in the middle. The CDR3, as DNA: TGTGCCAGCTCACTCAGTACAGATACGCAGTATTTT. Its protein product is CASSLSTDTQYF.

In this sample, this clone turned up a few times. The chain employs TRBV27 and TRBJ2-2; TRBD2 might be the D (6 bases). Per germline, CDR1 MNHEY and CDR2 SMNVEV (reference sequence). The CDR3 totals 14 residues. V lost 3 bases, J lost 4 bases, and 9 bases lay in between. The CDR3 region is CASSFGGSTGELFF. The CDR3 region has the DNA TGTGCCAGCAGTTTTGGGGGGAGCACCGGGGAGCTGTTTTTT.

The chain uses TRBV9 and TRBJ2-5; D ambiguous. The CDR3 loop spans 12 amino acids. The germline V and J ends were trimmed by 2 bases and 0 bases, with 2 bases remaining between them. The germline CDR1 and CDR2 sequences are SGDLS and YYNGEE. CDR3 amino acids: CASSVNQETQYF. The CDR3 DNA reads TGTGCCAGCAGCGTCAACCAAGAGACCCAGTACTTC.

The chain carries TRBV7-3 and TRBJ1-2; 7 bases align to TRBD1. Germline lookup yields CDR1 SGHTA and CDR2 FQGTGA. The CDR3 has 13 amino acids. With V trimmed by 5 bases and J by 6 bases, 6 bases remained unmatched. DNA of the CDR3: TGTGCCAGCAGCCCAGGGGGGGAGCATGGCTACACCTTC. Translated, it gives CASSPGGEHGYTF.

The gene calls are TRBV30 and TRBJ2-1, with TRBD2 matching over 8 bases. V was pared by 1 base and J by 6 bases, with 14 bases of the junction left unmatched. This CDR3 region has 17 residues. Per the germline V gene, CDR1 is GTSNPN and CDR2 is SVGIG (reference sequence). As DNA, the CDR3 is TGTGCCTGGAGTGGTAGCTACGGCGGGAGGTGGACCAATGAGCAGTTCTTC. Translation gives CAWSGSYGGRWTNEQFF.

This rearrangement joins TRBV2 to TRBJ2-1; D remains ambiguous. Germline-derived CDR1 and CDR2 are SNHLY and FYNNEI. With 7 bases removed from V and 4 bases from J, the gap between germline ends came to 8 bases. The CDR3 consists of 12 residues. CDR3 amino acids: CASIRQYNEQFF. CDR3 bases: TGTGCCAGCATCAGGCAGTACAATGAGCAGTTCTTC.

The chain joins TRBV5-1 to TRBJ2-1, with D possibly being TRBD1 (5 bases). CDR1 is SGHRS, CDR2 YFSETQ, per germline. This CDR3 contains 12 residues. Trimming cost V 7 bases and J 7 bases, with 12 bases left between them. Written as DNA, the CDR3 is TGCGCCAGCTCTGGGGCTGGGAATGAGCAGTTCTTC. Its translation: CASSGAGNEQFF.

This chain uses TRBV7-2 with TRBJ1-1; 7 nucleotides line up with TRBD1. The J segment lost 0 bases and the V segment lost 5 bases, leaving 3 bases of the junction unmatched. This CDR3 is 14 amino acids long. Looked up from germline, CDR1 is SGHTA and CDR2 is FQGNSA. The CDR3 protein is CASSPQGMNTEAFF. The CDR3 DNA follows: TGTGCCAGCAGCCCACAGGGGATGAACACTGAAGCTTTCTTT.

The chain joins TRBV7-2 to TRBJ2-1; 11 nucleotides match TRBD2. V dropped 5 bases and J dropped 7; count of bases not matched to a gene: 7. The CDR3 contains 15 residues. Germline assignment: CDR1 SGHTA and CDR2 FQGNSA. The CDR3: CASSDWSSGGNEQFF. The CDR3 bases are TGTGCCAGCAGCGACTGGTCTAGCGGGGGGAATGAGCAGTTCTTC. Full variable domain (remainder filled in from reference TRBV7-2 and TRBJ2-1): GAGVSQSPSNKVTEKGKDVELRCDPISGHTALYWYRQSLGQGLEFLIYFQGNSAPDKSGLPSDRFSAERTGGSVSTLTIQRTQQEDSAVYLCASSDWSSGGNEQFFGPGTRLTVL.